Listed below are T cell receptor beta chains from one sample, sequenced in a study of a mutant IDH1 vaccine in newly diagnosed glioma. No antigens are known for them. Produced via immunoSEQ multiplex PCR; TCRdb's table is partial and in-frame only. The sample holds 110,000 or so clones, almost 90% seen once. The sample was PBMCs, taken from a glioma patient whose treatment included an IDH1 peptide vaccine. These TCRs come from a woman in her 50s with glioma. The conserved cysteine and the conserved F or W are not part of the CDR3 here. Size values are once, few and many counts, or a class for expanded clones, and some rows have none.

cdr3_length	v_call	j_call	clone_size	cdr3_aa
11	TRBV7-3	TRBJ2-3	NA	ASSYGGLDTQY
11	TRBV5-1	TRBJ1-1	NA	AGKQGDGTEAF
14	TRBV27	TRBJ2-3	NA	ASSPGTSGNTDTQY
14	TRBV9	TRBJ2-5	NA	ASSAPLGGGKETQY
14	TRBV2	TRBJ1-5	NA	ASRDRGPYSNQPQH
13	TRBV28	TRBJ2-1	NA	ASRSLREGRNEQF
13	TRBV21-1	TRBJ1-4	NA	ASSRTDPSNEKLF
13	TRBV28	TRBJ1-1	NA	ASSFPQGLNTEAF
9	TRBV6-6	TRBJ1-2	NA	ASSGQGGYT
13	TRBV27	TRBJ2-7	NA	ASSRRAGAGYEQY
12	TRBV19	TRBJ1-3	once	ASSGTGIGNTIY
14	TRBV7-2	TRBJ2-7	NA	ASSSPPPSYSYEQY
16	TRBV7-9	TRBJ2-2	once	ASSLAVFFFGSTGELF
16	TRBV10-3	TRBJ2-3	NA	AISDGGSSEPFTDTQY
13	TRBV7-8	TRBJ2-3	NA	ASSLTTTSTDTQY
13	TRBV7-2	TRBJ2-7	NA	ASSLGDLVSYEQY
12	TRBV7-9	TRBJ1-2	NA	ASSFRYGTDGYT
16	TRBV28	TRBJ1-5	NA	ASSLLGDSFESNQPQH
12	TRBV19	TRBJ1-5	NA	ASSSTGGNQPQH
12	TRBV4-2	TRBJ2-7	NA	ASSQDSGAGEQY
12	TRBV6-5	TRBJ2-7	few	ASSSGTGTYEQY
14	TRBV5-1	TRBJ2-1	NA	ASSLRTAGAMDEQF
13	TRBV6-6	TRBJ2-7	once	ASSRTGRDSYEQY
14	TRBV4-2	TRBJ1-4	NA	ASSPGTTGFNEKLF